Listed here are 2 T cell receptor beta chains from one sample, sequenced in a study of graft-versus-host responses after intestinal transplantation. Their antigens are not known. Sequencing used immunoSEQ multiplex PCR; TCRdb keeps in-frame clones, though not all of them. The sample has 85,000 to 100,000 clones, approximately 94% seen once. Sequencing was performed on unstimulated CD8+ T cells sorted from spleen or lymph node cells, taken before intestinal transplant. Receptors were obtained from a human donor who received an intestinal transplant.

The V gene is TRBV7-9, the J gene TRBJ2-3, with D unclear. There are 15 residues in the CDR3. Per germline, CDR1 SEHNR and CDR2 FQNEAQ (reference sequence). The ends were cut back, 8 bases at V and 2 bases at J, with 17 bases in the middle. The DNA for the CDR3 is TGTGCCAGCGTTGTCGGAGAGATTACCACAGATACGCAGTATTTT. Residues: CASVVGEITTDTQYF.

The V gene is TRBV27, the J gene TRBJ2-2; 9 positions match TRBD1. The ends lost 8 bases at V and 6 bases at J; junction bases unmatched: 7. Germline assignment: CDR1 MNHEY and CDR2 SMNVEV (reference sequence). The CDR3 loop spans 14 amino acids. This CDR3 reads CASHPGQGSGELFF. The CDR3 region has the DNA TGTGCCAGCCACCCGGGACAGGGTTCCGGGGAGCTGTTTTTT.